This T cell receptor (beta chain) was sequenced in a study of cytomegalovirus exposure and HLA in healthy donors. Turning to the study itself: An earlier analysis identified approximately 120 million unique TCR beta sequences in about 200 million T cells. There were 85 million or so unique TCRs (from HLA-typed donors) in an early data release.

Turning to this clone: As yet, its antigen is unknown.

The PCR was carried out with 60 Vbeta primers and 13 Jbeta primers. Sequencing was performed with immunoSEQ multiplex PCR; in TCRdb, only in-frame clones are kept and a portion is missing. The sample shows around 120,000 clones, roughly two thirds of them seen only once. Study results and caveats: Some public TCRs appeared in many individuals, while most sequences were rare.

CDR1 is MNHEY, CDR2 SVGAGI, per germline. The CDR3 sequence is 15 residues long. V lost 5 bases to trimming and J lost 9 bases, with 20 bases between them. The V and J genes are TRBV6-5 and TRBJ2-1; tentative D call: TRBD2 (6 bases). This receptor was taken from a man aged 30 to 45 in good health and CMV-seropositive. Sample: PBMCs. CDR3 protein: CASSPLREFMGEQFF. The CDR3 DNA sequence: TGTGCCAGCAGTCCACTACGGGAGTTCATGGGTGAGCAGTTCTTC.